This entry lists 15 T cell receptor beta chains sequenced from one sample in a study of blood T cells in healthy people across ages. For the second PCR, which ran for 7 to 11 cycles, a sample-barcoded 5' primer and a J-beta primer mix were used. TCRdb processed the 5' RACE reads anew with MiXCR; each CDR3 protein has one entry. This table has some 1,000,000 distinct CDR3 sequences, roughly 24% appearing once. These records were also assigned to another study, of T cells of mothers and their children.

Input material: blood. These receptors came from a girl aged 2 to 9 in good health.

J is TRBJ1-2 and V is TRBV2; TRBD1 matches at 7 bases. This CDR3 region has 16 residues. Germline trimming cut 1 base from V and 1 base from J; bases unmatched to any gene: 6. CDR1 and CDR2 (germline): SNHLY, FYNNEI. CDR3 sequence: CASSEGNRGVNYGYTF. The CDR3 DNA sequence: TGTGCCAGCAGTGAAGGGAACAGGGGAGTTAACTATGGCTACACCTTC.

This chain uses TRBV4-3 with TRBJ1-2, with TRBD1 matching over 7 bases. After removal of 3 bases from V and 7 bases from J, the junction contained 11 bases not matched to a gene. CDR3 length equals 15 residues. Germline V gene sequence: CDR1 LGHNA, CDR2 YSLEER. The CDR3 DNA follows: TGCGCCAGCAGCCATGGTACGGGGACAGTTATTGGCTACACCTTC. This codes for CASSHGTGTVIGYTF.

The chain recombines TRBV12-3 or TRBV12-4 with TRBJ1-1; D is possibly TRBD1 (6 bases). The CDR3 consists of 13 residues. Trimming left V 3 bases short and J 7 bases short, with 12 bases between. In DNA, the CDR3 is TGTGCCAGCAGTTTCATTGGGGGCGGTGAAGCTTTCTTT. Protein product: CASSFIGGGEAFF.

The rearrangement uses TRBV28 and TRBJ2-5, with TRBD2 matching 8 bases. Near its end, the DNA agrees better with TRBJ2-7, so the J call may be wrong. This CDR3 region has 15 residues. In germline, CDR1 is MDHEN, CDR2 SYDVKM. In DNA, the CDR3 is TGTGCCAGCAGTTTTCAGATAGCGGGGTGGGACGAGCAGTACTTC. It encodes CASSFQIAGWDEQYF.

This clonotype was counted between two and nine times. The chain combines TRBV2 with TRBJ1-2; D is undetermined. V gave up 2 bases and J gave up 2 bases, with 12 bases separating them. CDR1 is SNHLY, CDR2 FYNNEI, per germline. CDR3 length: 15 amino acids. CDR3 protein: CASSEWAGANYGYTF. CDR3 DNA sequence: TGTGCCAGCAGTGAATGGGCAGGAGCCAACTATGGCTACACCTTC. Full variable domain (rest looked up from reference TRBV2 and TRBJ1-2): EPEVTQTPSHQVTQMGQEVILRCVPISNHLYFYWYRQILGQKVEFLVSFYNNEISEKSEIFDDQFSVERPDGSNFTLKIRSTKLEDSAMYFCASSEWAGANYGYTFGSGTRLTVV.

This sequence joins TRBV28 and TRBJ2-7, with a weak D call TRBD2 (5 bases). The V end lost 5 bases, the J end lost 4 bases, and 18 bases lay between the germline ends. Germline CDR1 is MDHEN and CDR2 is SYDVKM. The CDR3 contains 15 residues. CDR3 amino acids: CASSPHFPSKYEQYF. The CDR3, as DNA: TGTGCCAGCAGTCCTCACTTTCCTAGCAAGTACGAGCAGTACTTC.

In this sample, this clonotype turned up a few times. The chain combines TRBV12-3 or TRBV12-4 with TRBJ2-7, with 9 bases matching TRBD1. V trimming: 5 bases; J trimming: 3 bases; junction bases outside the gene matches: 8. CDR3 length: 15 amino acids. CDR3 coding DNA: TGTGCCAGCAGTATAGAGGGACAGGGAAGCTACGAGCAGTACTTC. It is translated as CASSIEGQGSYEQYF.

This clonotype was counted between two and nine times. The rearrangement links TRBV7-8 to TRBJ2-7, with 7 bases lining up with TRBD2. Germline V gives CDR1 SGHVS, CDR2 FQNEAQ. This CDR3 has 17 amino acids. Trimming cost V 5 bases and J 5 bases; bases outside gene matches: 18. The CDR3 nucleotides read TGTGCCAGCAGCAAAGGCGGATACTCTAGCGGATTCAACGAGCAGTACTTC. Its protein product is CASSKGGYSSGFNEQYF.

The V gene is TRBV19, the J gene TRBJ2-1; 7 positions match TRBD2. This CDR3 region has 15 residues. V was pared by 3 bases and J by 5 bases, with 7 bases of the junction left unmatched. Germline loops: CDR1 LNHDA, CDR2 SQIVND (reference sequence). The CDR3 protein is CASSMWTSGNNEQFF. CDR3 nucleotides: TGTGCCAGTAGTATGTGGACAAGCGGGAACAATGAGCAGTTCTTC.

The chain has TRBV7-9 and TRBJ2-7; D gene unclear. The V end lost 5 bases, the J end lost 6 bases, and 14 bases lay between the germline ends. The germline gives CDR1 SEHNR, CDR2 FQNEAQ (reference sequence). The CDR3 sequence is 13 residues long. This CDR3 is CASSNSAVGEQYF. The DNA of the CDR3 is TGTGCCAGCAGCAACAGTGCAGTCGGCGAGCAGTACTTC.

This clonotype occurred a few times. One end of the junction is discordant with germline, which a read error may explain. J is TRBJ2-5 and V is TRBV7-7, with TRBD1 matching 8 bases. Germline V CDR1 and CDR2: SSHAT, FNYEAQ (reference sequence). The CDR3 has 16 residues. CDR3 sequence: CASSRNRGSGVETQYF. In nucleotides, the CDR3 is TGTGCTAGCAGCCGGAACAGGGGGAGTGGAGTAGAGACCCAGTACTTC.

The CDR3 is CSARMGQGKGQPQHF. CDR3 nucleotide sequence: TGCAGTGCCAGAATGGGACAGGGGAAGGGTCAGCCCCAGCATTTT. The chain carries TRBV20-1 and TRBJ1-5; 10 bases are a match to TRBD1. Germline loops: CDR1 DFQATT, CDR2 SNEGSKA (reference sequence). The CDR3 consists of 15 residues. The J segment lost 6 bases and the V segment lost 6 bases, leaving 11 bases of the junction unmatched.

The genes are TRBV6-1 and TRBJ2-5, with D uncertain. The ends were cut back, 6 bases at V and 11 bases at J, with 16 bases in the middle. The CDR3 covers 12 residues. CDR1 MNHNS and CDR2 SASEGT come from the germline V gene. The CDR3 region is CASSGLEAQQYF. In nucleotides, the CDR3 is TGTGCCAGCAGCGGGCTCGAGGCCCAGCAGTACTTC.

This clonotype was counted at least ten times. V usage is TRBV28 and J usage is TRBJ2-5; 8 bases agree with TRBD1. The CDR3 has 13 residues. Germline V gene data show CDR1 as MDHEN and CDR2 as SYDVKM. V dropped 5 bases and J dropped 1; count of bases not matched to a gene: 0. CDR3 in DNA: TGTGCCAGCAGTACAGGGGGCCAAGAGACCCAGTACTTC. Its translation is CASSTGGQETQYF.

V usage is TRBV7-9 and J usage is TRBJ1-2; D is unresolved. The CDR3 totals 16 residues. CDR1 is SEHNR, CDR2 FQNEAQ, per germline (reference sequence). Trimming removed 6 bases from V and 3 bases from J, with 20 bases in between. CDR3 in DNA: TGTGCCAGCAGGCGTCCTCCGGAGATCGGGGACTATGGCTACACCTTC. Protein: CASRRPPEIGDYGYTF.